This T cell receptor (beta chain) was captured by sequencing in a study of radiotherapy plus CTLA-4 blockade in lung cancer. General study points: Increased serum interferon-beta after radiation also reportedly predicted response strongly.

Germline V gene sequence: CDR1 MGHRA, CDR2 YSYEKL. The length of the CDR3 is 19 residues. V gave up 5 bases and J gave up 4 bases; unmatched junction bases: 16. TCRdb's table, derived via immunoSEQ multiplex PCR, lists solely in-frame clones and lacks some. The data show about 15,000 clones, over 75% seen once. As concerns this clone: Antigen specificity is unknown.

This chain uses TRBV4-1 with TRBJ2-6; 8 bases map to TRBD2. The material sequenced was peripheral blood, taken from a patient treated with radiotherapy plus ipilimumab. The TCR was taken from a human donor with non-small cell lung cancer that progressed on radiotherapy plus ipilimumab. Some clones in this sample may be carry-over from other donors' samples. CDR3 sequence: CASSASGGLVPGGANVLTF. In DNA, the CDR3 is TGCGCCAGCAGCGCCAGCGGGGGCCTGGTCCCAGGGGGGGCCAACGTCCTGACTTTC.